These 25 T cell receptor beta chains were sequenced from one sample in a study of cytomegalovirus exposure and HLA in healthy donors. PCR involved 60 Vbeta and 13 Jbeta primers. The data were produced by immunoSEQ multiplex PCR, yet TCRdb's version contains in-frame clones alone and is incomplete. The repertoire holds under 90,000 clones, with roughly 80% as singletons. Sequenced material: PBMCs. All receptors derive from a man in his forties in good health and CMV-seronegative.

The J gene is TRBJ1-2, the V gene TRBV11-2; a weak D match, TRBD1 (6 bases). Germline-derived CDR1 and CDR2 are SGHAT and FQNNGV. The CDR3 covers 14 residues. Trimming cost V 1 base and J 8 bases, with 14 bases left between them. In nucleotides, the CDR3 is TGTGCCAGCAGCTTAGGATTCCAGGGGTCAGGCTACACCTTC. This encodes CASSLGFQGSGYTF.

The chain employs TRBV5-4 and TRBJ1-1, with 11 bases that match TRBD1. From germline, CDR1 is SGHNT and CDR2 YYREEE (reference sequence). The CDR3 sequence is 17 residues long. With V trimmed by 4 bases and J by 3 bases, 11 bases remained unmatched. CDR3 nucleotides: TGTGCCAGCAGCGGCCCCCCCCGGGACAGGGGGTACACTGAAGCTTTCTTT. It encodes CASSGPPRDRGYTEAFF. The complete variable domain, with remaining parts taken from reference TRBV5-4 and TRBJ1-1, reads ETGVTQSPTHLIKTRGQQVTLRCSSQSGHNTVSWYQQALGQGPQFIFQYYREEENGRGNFPPRFSGLQFPNYSSELNVNALELDDSALYLCASSGPPRDRGYTEAFFGQGTRLTVV.

The V call is TRBV4-2, the J call TRBJ2-1; 13 nucleotides line up with TRBD2. Germline assignment: CDR1 LGHNA and CDR2 YNFKEQ. The CDR3 has 18 amino acids. V shed 0 bases and J 4 bases; nucleotides not matched to a gene: 6. Here the CDR3 reads CASSQDRLAGGHYNEQFF. DNA for the CDR3: TGTGCCAGCAGCCAAGATCGACTAGCGGGAGGCCATTACAATGAGCAGTTCTTC.

CDR3 nucleotides: TGTGCCAGCAGCAGGACAGGGGAGAATGGCTACACCTTC. Its protein is CASSRTGENGYTF. The chain recombines TRBV5-4 with TRBJ1-2; 9 nucleotides agree with TRBD1. The CDR3 has 13 residues. Looked up from germline, CDR1 is SGHNT and CDR2 is YYREEE (reference sequence). The V and J ends lost 4 bases and 6 bases, in that order; junction bases with no gene match: 4.

The rearrangement joins TRBV5-1 to TRBJ2-7; a possible D gene is TRBD2 (5 bases). The CDR3 is made up of 15 amino acids. Looked up from germline, CDR1 is SGHRS and CDR2 is YFSETQ. Trimming removed 4 bases at V and 3 bases at J, with 17 bases between. The CDR3 DNA is TGCGCCAGCAGCCCAGGAGGAAGGTCATTCTACGAGCAGTACTTC. Its protein is CASSPGGRSFYEQYF.

The chain carries TRBV27 and TRBJ1-5, with D perhaps matching TRBD1 (5 bases). The CDR3 consists of 15 residues. Germline CDR1 and CDR2: MNHEY and SMNVEV (reference sequence). Trimming removed 2 bases from V and 3 bases from J, with 11 bases in between. CDR3 region: CASSLAGQLNQPQHF. The CDR3 coding sequence is TGTGCCAGCAGTTTAGCGGGGCAGCTCAATCAGCCCCAGCATTTT.

The chain carries TRBV4-1 and TRBJ1-1; D ambiguous. Per the germline V gene, CDR1 is MGHRA and CDR2 is YSYEKL. The CDR3 contains 15 residues. V lost 0 bases and J lost 5, with 13 bases in between. CDR3 loop: CASSQEGREPTEAFF. The CDR3 DNA reads TGCGCCAGCAGCCAAGAAGGGCGGGAACCGACTGAAGCTTTCTTT.

The genes are TRBV2 and TRBJ2-3; 11 nucleotides line up with TRBD2. V lost 7 bases, J lost 1 base, and 4 bases stayed unmatched. Germline V gene sequence: CDR1 SNHLY, CDR2 FYNNEI. The CDR3 length is 15 residues. Written as DNA, the CDR3 is TGTGCCAGCACCCTGACTAGCGGGGGCACAGATACGCAGTATTTT. Translated, it gives CASTLTSGGTDTQYF.

The V and J genes are TRBV5-4 and TRBJ1-4; 11 bases map to TRBD1. The length of the CDR3 is 16 residues. Trimming cost V 4 bases and J 7 bases; bases outside gene matches: 9. The germline CDR1 and CDR2 sequences are SGHNT and YYREEE (reference sequence). CDR3 bases: TGTGCCAGCAGCACAGGACAGGGGGCGGCAGGTGAAAAACTGTTTTTT. Translated, it gives CASSTGQGAAGEKLFF.

Concerning this clone itself: One end of the junction varies from germline; a read error may be responsible. This rearrangement joins TRBV19 to TRBJ1-1; no clear D. The CDR3 is 13 residues long. The germline V gene encodes CDR1 LNHDA and CDR2 SQIVND (reference sequence). The CDR3 region is CVSSMAGNTEAFF. Written as DNA, the CDR3 is TGTGTCAGTAGTATGGCGGGGAACACTGAAGCTTTCTTT.

The chain's CDR3 is CASSWPSRTSGGEGEQFF. CDR3 nucleotide sequence: TGCGCCAGCAGCTGGCCGTCGCGGACTAGCGGGGGGGAGGGTGAGCAGTTCTTC. The genes are TRBV4-1 and TRBJ2-1; TRBD2 agrees at 15 bases. Germline V gene sequence: CDR1 MGHRA, CDR2 YSYEKL. J was trimmed by 9 bases and V by 5 bases; bases with no gene match: 14. This CDR3 is built from 18 residues.

V gene TRBV7-9 combines with J gene TRBJ2-2; 8 bases are a match to TRBD1. Germline V lookup: CDR1 SEHNR, CDR2 FQNEAQ (reference sequence). V trimming: 2 bases; J trimming: 1 base; junction bases outside the gene matches: 9. The CDR3 is 18 amino acids. DNA for the CDR3: TGTGCCAGCAGCTTACTGATCAGGGGGCGCGGGAACACCGGGGAGCTGTTTTTT. It codes for CASSLLIRGRGNTGELFF. Combining the CDR3 with reference TRBV7-9 and TRBJ2-2 gives the whole variable domain DTGVSQNPRHKITKRGQNVTFRCDPISEHNRLYWYRQTLGQGPEFLTYFQNEAQLEKSRLLSDRFSAERPKGSFSTLEIQRTEQGDSAMYLCASSLLIRGRGNTGELFFGEGSRLTVL.

The chain has TRBV30 and TRBJ2-7; perhaps TRBD2 as D (5 bases). The CDR3 contains 16 residues. Per germline, CDR1 GTSNPN and CDR2 SVGIG (reference sequence). Trimming took off 0 bases at V and 4 bases at J, with 19 bases between the two ends. CDR3 DNA: TGTGCCTGGAGTGTACGTAGGCTAGCCTGGGCTTACGAGCAGTACTTC. This codes for CAWSVRRLAWAYEQYF. Based on the CDR3 plus reference TRBV30 and TRBJ2-7, the full variable domain is SQTIHQWPATLVQPVGSPLSLECTVEGTSNPNLYWYRQAAGRGLQLLFYSVGIGQISSEVPQNLSASRPQDRQFILSSKKLLLSDSGFYLCAWSVRRLAWAYEQYFGPGTRLTVT.

The chain uses TRBV7-9 and TRBJ1-1; D unclear. Germline values: CDR1 SEHNR, CDR2 FQNEAQ (reference sequence). V was clipped by 6 bases and J by 5 bases, with 16 bases between them. The CDR3 consists of 14 residues. CDR3 nucleotide sequence: TGTGCCAGCAGTCATAACACGGGTGGGACTGAAGCTTTCTTT. Protein sequence: CASSHNTGGTEAFF.

V usage is TRBV19 and J usage is TRBJ2-1; TRBD2 matches 11 bases. V lost 4 bases and J lost 2; bases outside the gene matches: 4. There are 16 residues in the CDR3. Germline values: CDR1 LNHDA, CDR2 SQIVND (reference sequence). CDR3 residues: CASSSVAGGTYNEQFF. In DNA form, the CDR3 reads TGTGCCAGTAGTAGCGTAGCGGGAGGGACCTACAATGAGCAGTTCTTC.

This chain joins TRBV28 and TRBJ1-4; TRBD1 matches at 9 bases. Germline V gene data show CDR1 as MDHEN and CDR2 as SYDVKM. V dropped 9 bases and J dropped 7; count of bases not matched to a gene: 6. The CDR3 contains 13 residues. CDR3 residues: CASLPGQGEKLFF. The CDR3, as DNA: TGTGCCAGTCTGCCGGGACAGGGTGAAAAACTGTTTTTT.

This clone was observed a single time. The chain uses TRBV6-5 and TRBJ1-2; 8 bases are shared with TRBD1. This CDR3 has 15 amino acids. Trimming at V came to 0 bases and at J to 7 bases, leaving 7 bases not matched to a gene. Germline V gene sequence: CDR1 MNHEY, CDR2 SVGAGI. DNA of the CDR3: TGTGCCAGCAGTTACTCAAGAGGACAGGGAAGTGGCTACACCTTC. Translated: CASSYSRGQGSGYTF.

The V call is TRBV10-2, the J call TRBJ1-1; D is unclear. CDR3 length equals 14 residues. Germline CDR1 is WSHSY and CDR2 is SAAADI. The V gene lost 0 bases and the J gene lost 1 base, with 6 bases spanning the gap. The CDR3 sequence: CASSESTGNTEAFF. The CDR3 nucleotides are TGCGCCAGCAGTGAGTCTACGGGGAACACTGAAGCTTTCTTT.

The chain combines TRBV18 with TRBJ2-7; the match to TRBD2 covers 8 bases. Germline trimming cut 0 bases from V and 0 bases from J; bases unmatched to any gene: 4. Per the germline V gene, CDR1 is KGHSH and CDR2 is LQKENI. The CDR3 totals 16 residues. CDR3 sequence: CASSPPLAGSSYEQYF. The CDR3 DNA reads as TGTGCCAGCTCACCACCGCTAGCGGGTAGCTCCTACGAGCAGTACTTC.

This chain uses TRBV7-9 with TRBJ2-3; 7 nucleotides match TRBD1. Germline CDR1 and CDR2: SEHNR and FQNEAQ (reference sequence). This CDR3 contains 19 residues. Unmatched junction bases numbered 18, after V lost 5 bases and J lost 1 base. The CDR3 DNA is TGTGCCAGCAGCCACCAGGGGAGTACAGGGGTTTGGGGCACAGATACGCAGTATTTT. Translation gives CASSHQGSTGVWGTDTQYF.

This clone was counted a few times. This chain connects TRBV7-3 to TRBJ1-1, with 8 nucleotides matching TRBD1. With V trimmed by 1 base and J by 0 bases, 7 bases remained unmatched. CDR1 is SGHTA and CDR2 is FQGTGA in the germline V gene. The CDR3 loop spans 17 amino acids. CDR3 loop: CASSLRVGRGLNTEAFF. In nucleotides, the CDR3 is TGTGCCAGCAGCTTAAGGGTGGGCAGGGGGCTGAACACTGAAGCTTTCTTT.

J is TRBJ1-3 and V is TRBV5-6, with 10 bases that match TRBD1. Germline lookup yields CDR1 SGHDT and CDR2 YYEEEE. Losses at the gene ends were 3 bases for V and 0 bases for J; bases not matched to a gene: 12. The CDR3 extends over 19 amino acids. The chain's CDR3 is CASSSVRDRGLHSGNTIYF. Here the CDR3 DNA reads TGTGCCAGCAGCTCCGTCCGGGACAGGGGTCTTCACTCTGGAAACACCATATATTTT.

The V and J genes are TRBV28 and TRBJ1-5; D possibly corresponds to TRBD1 (5 bases). Germline V CDR1 and CDR2: MDHEN, SYDVKM. V lost 2 bases and J lost 2, with 7 bases in between. This CDR3 comprises 14 residues. The CDR3 DNA reads as TGTGCCAGCAGTTTAGGAGGGGGCAATCAGCCCCAGCATTTT. Its protein is CASSLGGGNQPQHF.

This rearrangement joins TRBV27 to TRBJ1-2; D is possibly TRBD1 (6 bases). The CDR3 extends over 12 amino acids. V was pared by 4 bases and J by 8 bases, with 11 bases between. In germline, CDR1 is MNHEY, CDR2 SMNVEV (reference sequence). The CDR3 region is CASSSQGRGYTF. The CDR3 DNA is TGTGCCAGCAGTTCACAGGGCCGAGGCTACACCTTC.

The V and J genes are TRBV30 and TRBJ2-7; D is ambiguous. Germline V gene lookup returns CDR1 GTSNPN and CDR2 SVGIG (reference sequence). Trimming shortened V by 2 bases and J by 1 base, and 3 bases separated the two germline ends. The CDR3 extends over 11 amino acids. CDR3 amino acids: CAWSTSYEQYF. CDR3 in DNA: TGTGCCTGGAGTACATCCTACGAGCAGTACTTC.